One and the same sample provided the 9 T cell receptor beta chains below, sequenced in a study of T-cell reconstitution after alpha-beta-depleted transplantation in children. The TCRbeta library was prepared with unique molecular identifiers. TCRdb re-analysed the PCR reads in MiXCR, keeping a single row per CDR3 protein. The sample lists hundreds of thousands of distinct CDR3 sequences; roughly a tenth were seen once. Source: PBMCs, taken before TCRalphabeta/CD19-depleted stem cell transplant. The receptor source for this set is a child under 10 years old with inherited bone marrow failure, due to receive a stem cell transplant.

The sample holds many counts of this clonotype. The chain links TRBV7-2 to TRBJ2-4; D might be TRBD1 (6 bases). The CDR3 contains 12 residues. Germline CDR1 is SGHTA and CDR2 is FQGNSA. The CDR3 region is CATKGVGNIQYF. The DNA of the CDR3 is TGTGCGACCAAGGGGGTGGGAAACATTCAGTACTTC.

In this sample, this clonotype turned up many times. The V and J genes are TRBV27 and TRBJ2-5; 10 nucleotides align to TRBD1. The length of the CDR3 is 17 residues. Unmatched junction bases numbered 11, after V lost 3 bases and J lost 4 bases. The germline V gene encodes CDR1 MNHEY and CDR2 SMNVEV (reference sequence). The CDR3 DNA sequence: TGTGCCAGCAGTTTCTCAGACAGGGGGCGGTTACGAGAGACCCAGTACTTC. Its protein product is CASSFSDRGRLRETQYF.

This rearrangement joins TRBV11-2 to TRBJ2-1, with 7 bases matching TRBD2. J gave up 8 bases and V 10 bases, and 17 bases lay outside the gene matches. CDR3 length: 15 amino acids. The V gene's germline CDR1 is SGHAT and CDR2 FQNNGV. The CDR3 protein is CATNQRDYIPHEQFF. DNA for the CDR3: TGTGCCACCAACCAAAGGGACTACATACCCCATGAGCAGTTCTTC. The full variable domain, with the rest looked up from reference TRBV11-2 and TRBJ2-1, is EAGVAQSPRYKIIEKRQSVAFWCNPISGHATLYWYQQILGQGPKLLIQFQNNGVVDDSQLPKDRFSAERLKGVDSTLKIQPAKLEDSAVYLCATNQRDYIPHEQFFGPGTRLTVL.

This clonotype was seen at least ten times. The genes are TRBV4-3 and TRBJ2-7, with 7 nucleotides matching TRBD1. The CDR3 is made up of 15 amino acids. The trim removed 6 bases at V and 3 bases at J, leaving 11 bases unmatched. CDR1 and CDR2 from the germline V gene are LGHNA and YSLEER. CDR3 sequence: CASRHPTTGYYEQYF. CDR3 coding DNA: TGCGCCAGCAGGCATCCCACGACAGGGTACTACGAGCAGTACTTC.

There are many counts of this clonotype. V and J are TRBV7-2 and TRBJ2-1, with D maybe TRBD2 (6 bases). CDR3 length: 14 residues. The V gene lost 5 bases and the J gene lost 8 bases, with 16 bases spanning the gap. Looked up from germline, CDR1 is SGHTA and CDR2 is FQGNSA. CDR3 loop: CASSPRGLADEQFF. The CDR3 nucleotides are TGTGCCAGCAGCCCGCGGGGCCTAGCCGATGAGCAGTTCTTC.

This clonotype showed up many times. The chain is built from TRBV28 and TRBJ2-7, with TRBD1 identical over 7 bases. There are 14 residues in the CDR3. Germline CDR1 MDHEN, CDR2 SYDVKM. V lost 6 bases, J lost 0 bases, and 5 bases stayed unmatched. The CDR3 sequence is CASSYHRGSYEQYF. CDR3 DNA: TGTGCCAGCAGCTACCACAGGGGCTCCTACGAGCAGTACTTC. The whole variable domain, filled in from reference TRBV28 and TRBJ2-7, reads DVKVTQSSRYLVKRTGEKVFLECVQDMDHENMFWYRQDPGLGLRLIYFSYDVKMKEKGDIPEGYSVSREKKERFSLILESASTNQTSMYLCASSYHRGSYEQYFGPGTRLTVT.

In its sample, this clonotype was seen a few times. The CDR3 DNA sequence: TGTGCCAGCAGCTTGGGGCTTTGGACAGGGAGTACAGATACGCAGTATTTT. This codes for CASSLGLWTGSTDTQYF. The J gene is TRBJ2-3, the V gene TRBV5-8; TRBD1 matches at 8 bases. CDR1 is SGHTS and CDR2 is YDEGEE in the germline V gene. Trimming took 0 bases from V and 3 from J; bases not matched to a gene: 9. The CDR3 is 17 amino acids. Filled out from reference TRBV5-8 and TRBJ2-3, the complete variable domain reads EAGVTQSPTHLIKTRGQQATLRCSPISGHTSVYWYQQALGLGLQFLLWYDEGEERNRGNFPPRFSGRQFPNYSSELNVNALELEDSALYLCASSLGLWTGSTDTQYFGPGTRLTVL.

This clonotype has ten or more counts. The CDR3 DNA follows: TGCAGTGCTAAAAGGACTAGCGGGAGCTACGAGCAGTACTTC. It specifies CSAKRTSGSYEQYF. The chain employs TRBV20-1 and TRBJ2-7; TRBD2 aligns across 13 bases. In germline, CDR1 is DFQATT, CDR2 SNEGSKA (reference sequence). Trimming removed 4 bases from V and 3 bases from J; junction bases left unmatched: 3. This CDR3 has 14 residues.

This clonotype was counted ten times or more. This rearrangement joins TRBV4-1 to TRBJ2-3; D not resolved. Germline values: CDR1 MGHRA, CDR2 YSYEKL. The CDR3 spans 12 residues. V was pared by 4 bases and J by 6 bases, with 8 bases between. The CDR3 sequence: CASSLKRDTQYF. The CDR3 DNA reads as TGCGCCAGCAGCCTGAAACGGGATACGCAGTATTTT.